The 12 T cell receptor beta chains below come from one sample, sequenced in a study of cytomegalovirus exposure and HLA in healthy donors (dated by TCRdb to 2017 to 2019). The library was made by the immunoSEQ multiplex PCR assay. The multiplex PCR relied on a mix of 60 forward primers for TCR Vbeta segments and 13 reverse primers for TCR Jbeta segments. In TCRdb, the immuneACCESS table is reduced to in-frame sequences with V and J assigned. These tables do not hold every clone; where another copy was compared, an unresolved V gene accounts for under half, and the others remain unexplained. In all, the sample holds roughly 200,000 clones, and roughly 68% of those were seen once. The ten top clones hold 2% to 3% of the sample. The specimen sequenced was PBMCs. The source is a man in his forties in good health and CMV-seropositive.

Here the CDR3 DNA reads TGCGCCAGCAGCTTGGGGTCTGGAGCGGGGAAAAGCACAGATACGCAGTATTTT. The encoded protein is CASSLGSGAGKSTDTQYF. The chain is built from TRBV5-1 and TRBJ2-3, with 7 bases lining up with TRBD2. The CDR3 length is 18 residues. Trimming took 0 bases from V and 0 from J; bases not matched to a gene: 10. Germline CDR1 is SGHRS and CDR2 is YFSETQ. Variable domain in full (rest from reference TRBV5-1 and TRBJ2-3): KAGVTQTPRYLIKTRGQQVTLSCSPISGHRSVSWYQQTPGQGLQFLFEYFSETQRNKGNFPGRFSGRQFSNSRSEMNVSTLELGDSALYLCASSLGSGAGKSTDTQYFGPGTRLTVL.

V is TRBV5-1 and J is TRBJ1-3; D is possibly TRBD1 (6 bases). Trimming stripped 2 bases from V and 8 bases from J, with 11 bases between. Germline CDR1 is SGHRS and CDR2 is YFSETQ. This CDR3 spans 13 amino acids. The DNA for the CDR3 is TGCGCCAGCAGCTTCGGGGGGGCGGACACCATATATTTT. Protein sequence: CASSFGGADTIYF.

This clone was counted only a few times. The chain has TRBV27 and TRBJ2-7; 10 bases match TRBD1. The germline gives CDR1 MNHEY, CDR2 SMNVEV (reference sequence). The CDR3 is 14 residues long. Unmatched junction bases numbered 6, after V lost 6 bases and J lost 4 bases. The CDR3, as DNA: TGTGCCAGCAGCTCGGGACAGGGGATGTACGAGCAGTACTTC. Encoded protein: CASSSGQGMYEQYF.

The genes are TRBV7-2 and TRBJ1-2; maybe TRBD1 (6 bases). The CDR3 consists of 18 residues. The germline gives CDR1 SGHTA, CDR2 FQGNSA. Trimming took off 5 bases at V and 5 bases at J, with 27 bases between the two ends. The CDR3 region is CASSAHGGGWTANYGYTF. In DNA form, the CDR3 reads TGTGCCAGCAGCGCCCACGGTGGAGGTTGGACAGCAAATTATGGCTACACCTTC.

The gene calls are TRBV2 and TRBJ2-4; 8 positions match TRBD1. The ends lost 2 bases at V and 2 bases at J; junction bases unmatched: 11. Germline CDR1 and CDR2: SNHLY and FYNNEI. CDR3 length equals 18 residues. In DNA, the CDR3 is TGTGCCAGCAGTGAATCTCAGGTGGGACAGGTTACCAAAAACATTCAGTACTTC. Translation: CASSESQVGQVTKNIQYF.

This rearrangement joins TRBV2 to TRBJ1-1; D is ambiguous. Deletions cut 5 bases from V and 0 bases from J, with 10 bases between. CDR3 size: 14 residues. In germline, CDR1 is SNHLY, CDR2 FYNNEI. CDR3 nucleotide sequence: TGTGCCAGCAGTACGCTAGGTCTGAACACTGAAGCTTTCTTT. It codes for CASSTLGLNTEAFF. The whole variable domain, remainder taken from reference TRBV2 and TRBJ1-1, is EPEVTQTPSHQVTQMGQEVILRCVPISNHLYFYWYRQILGQKVEFLVSFYNNEISEKSEIFDDQFSVERPDGSNFTLKIRSTKLEDSAMYFCASSTLGLNTEAFFGQGTRLTVV.

The V and J genes are TRBV5-1 and TRBJ2-2; perhaps TRBD2 as D (6 bases). The V gene lost 4 bases and the J gene lost 5 bases, with 18 bases spanning the gap. CDR3 length: 16 residues. Looked up from germline, CDR1 is SGHRS and CDR2 is YFSETQ. The CDR3 sequence: CASSPRASGQTGELFF. Here the CDR3 DNA reads TGCGCCAGCAGCCCCAGAGCCAGCGGGCAGACCGGGGAGCTGTTTTTT. The whole variable domain, remainder taken from reference TRBV5-1 and TRBJ2-2, is KAGVTQTPRYLIKTRGQQVTLSCSPISGHRSVSWYQQTPGQGLQFLFEYFSETQRNKGNFPGRFSGRQFSNSRSEMNVSTLELGDSALYLCASSPRASGQTGELFFGEGSRLTVL.

The chain is built from TRBV7-8 and TRBJ2-1, with 9 positions matching TRBD2. The CDR3 loop spans 16 amino acids. V was pared by 4 bases and J by 8 bases, with 12 bases of the junction left unmatched. Germline lookup yields CDR1 SGHVS and CDR2 FQNEAQ. CDR3 in DNA: TGTGCCAGCAGCTCCCTGGGGCGGGGGGGCGTGGATGAGCAGTTCTTC. It specifies CASSSLGRGGVDEQFF.

The genes are TRBV5-6 and TRBJ1-2; TRBD1 matches at 7 bases. This CDR3 has 15 amino acids. From germline, CDR1 is SGHDT and CDR2 YYEEEE. Losses at the gene ends were 4 bases for V and 5 bases for J; bases not matched to a gene: 11. This CDR3 reads CASSQRDRDLYGYTF. The CDR3, as DNA: TGTGCCAGCAGCCAGCGAGACAGGGATCTTTATGGCTACACCTTC.

The chain carries TRBV2 and TRBJ1-5, with unresolved D. The CDR3 totals 14 residues. Trimming pared 9 bases from V and 2 bases from J, leaving 14 bases between. Germline-derived CDR1 and CDR2 are SNHLY and FYNNEI. CDR3 loop: CASEGGLGNQPQHF. CDR3 in DNA: TGTGCCAGTGAGGGTGGTTTGGGCAATCAGCCCCAGCATTTT.

About this clone itself: At one boundary the junction diverges from the germline segment, which might be a read error. The chain couples TRBV4-1 to TRBJ1-4; D unresolved. CDR3 length equals 15 residues. Looked up from germline, CDR1 is MGHRA and CDR2 is YSYEKL. The CDR3 reads CASSLRPGRAEKLFF. CDR3 DNA sequence: TGTGCCAGCAGCCTTCGACCGGGGAGGGCTGAAAAACTGTTTTTT.

This rearrangement joins TRBV7-9 to TRBJ1-1; TRBD1 is a possible D gene (6 bases). The CDR3 runs to 14 residues. V was clipped by 6 bases and J by 1 base, with 12 bases between them. CDR1 and CDR2 from the germline V gene are SEHNR and FQNEAQ (reference sequence). The CDR3 DNA is TGTGCCAGCAGTAAGACAGGCTCGAACACTGAAGCTTTCTTT. Its translation is CASSKTGSNTEAFF.